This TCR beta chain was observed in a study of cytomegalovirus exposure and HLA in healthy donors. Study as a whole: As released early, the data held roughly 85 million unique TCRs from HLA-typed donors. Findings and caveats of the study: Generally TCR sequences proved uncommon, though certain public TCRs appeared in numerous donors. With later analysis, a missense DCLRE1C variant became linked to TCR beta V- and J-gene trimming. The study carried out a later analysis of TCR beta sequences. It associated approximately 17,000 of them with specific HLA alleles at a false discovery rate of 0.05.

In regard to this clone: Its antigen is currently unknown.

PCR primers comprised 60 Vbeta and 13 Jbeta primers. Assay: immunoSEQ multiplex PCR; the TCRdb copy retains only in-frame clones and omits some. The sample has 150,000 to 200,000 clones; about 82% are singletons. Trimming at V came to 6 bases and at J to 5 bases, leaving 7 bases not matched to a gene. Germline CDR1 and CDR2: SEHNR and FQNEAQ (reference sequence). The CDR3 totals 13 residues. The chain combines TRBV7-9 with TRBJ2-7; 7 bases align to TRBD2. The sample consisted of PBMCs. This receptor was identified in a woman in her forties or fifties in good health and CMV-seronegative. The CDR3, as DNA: TGTGCCAGCAGGGACGGGGGGACCGACGAGCAGTACTTC. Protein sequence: CASRDGGTDEQYF. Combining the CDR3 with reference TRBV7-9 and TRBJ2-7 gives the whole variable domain DTGVSQNPRHKITKRGQNVTFRCDPISEHNRLYWYRQTLGQGPEFLTYFQNEAQLEKSRLLSDRFSAERPKGSFSTLEIQRTEQGDSAMYLCASRDGGTDEQYFGPGTRLTVT.